This T cell receptor (beta chain) came from a study of CD4 T cells in relation to SARS-CoV-2 and coronaviruses. Concerning this clone: Its antigen is not known.

The data were produced by immunoSEQ multiplex PCR, yet TCRdb's version contains in-frame clones alone and is incomplete. Among tens of thousands of clones listed, under 95% were seen once. CDR3 size: 14 residues. Germline CDR1 is SGHTA and CDR2 is FQGNSA. Trimming cost V 0 bases and J 5 bases; bases outside gene matches: 3. The study's findings and limits: Roughly 65% of donors had memory CD4+ clonotypes crossrecognizing SARS-CoV-2 and common cold coronavirus spike.

The TCR originated in an adult with COVID-19. V usage is TRBV7-2 and J usage is TRBJ2-5, with TRBD1 matching over 7 bases. The sample comprised naive CD4+ T cells from PBMCs. Sample subset: naive CD4+ T cells isolated by negative enrichment. CDR3 sequence: CASSLAGGDETQYF. The CDR3 DNA reads as TGTGCCAGCAGCTTAGCAGGGGGCGATGAGACCCAGTACTTC.